This T cell receptor beta chain was found in a study of shared clonotypes between healthy human individuals. About the research overall: Three CD4 naive, three CD4 memory, two CD8 naive and one CD8 memory plate were used per donor.

Naive CD8 cells, CD45RO-negative and positively selected for CCR7, excluded terminally differentiated effector memory CD45RA+ cells. Donors comprised only Caucasian adults living in Nashville, Tennessee. Germline CDR1 MNHEY, CDR2 SMNVEV (reference sequence). Unmatched junction bases numbered 12, after V lost 5 bases and J lost 1 base. The CDR3 spans 17 residues. Genomic DNA (from each subset) was split evenly across several immunoSEQ plates. Data came from immunoSEQ multiplex PCR; TCRdb stores just in-frame clones and leaves some out. The sample yields around 550,000 clones, 85% to 95% seen once. The V and J genes are TRBV27 and TRBJ1-2; 8 bases agree with TRBD1. Sequencing was performed on naive CD8+ T cells sorted from blood. The origin of this receptor is a young woman in good health. CDR3 region: CASSPDTGTGFNYGYTF. The CDR3 DNA sequence: TGTGCCAGCAGTCCGGACACCGGGACAGGATTTAACTATGGCTACACCTTC.